Included here is one T cell receptor beta chain sequence, with context. Its antigen is currently unknown. Noted treatment: oral pan-JAK inhibitor, 5-10 mg twice daily. Between the trimmed V and J ends, which lost 7 bases and 4 bases, there was a span of 10 bases. In germline, CDR1 is DFQATT, CDR2 SNEGSKA (reference sequence). There are 11 residues in the CDR3. This sample is drawn from a study of CD8+ T cells in alopecia areata. Study details: Each day, treated patients took oral tofacitinib twice, at 5 to 10 mg per dose. Study results and limitations: Tofacitinib yielded significantly lower scalp clonality and fewer expanded CD8+ clones among the top 100. A large proportion of expanded lesional clones were detected persisting in scalp and blood during tofacitinib.

RNA extraction was followed by reverse transcription into cDNA, which acted as the sequencing template. The protocol was immunoSEQ multiplex PCR, while the TCRdb copy is restricted to in-frame clones and leaves out a portion. The sample lists 190,000 or so clones, about 60% occurring once. The chain carries TRBV20-1 and TRBJ2-5; a weak D match, TRBD2 (5 bases). The material sequenced was CD8+ T cells sorted from blood, taken at week 24, from a patient treated with tofacitinib. The sequence came from a human donor with alopecia areata. The chain's CDR3 is CSGHEGETQYF. The CDR3, as DNA: TGCAGTGGCCATGAGGGAGAGACCCAGTACTTC.